This T cell receptor (beta chain) was observed in a study of blood T cell repertoires in COVID-19. Study context: The United States, Italy and Spain were the sources of the acute and convalescent COVID-19 samples.

Participants had their cohort set by participant-reported clinical history. Repertoires were generated with immunoSEQ multiplex PCR, while TCRdb's copy carries only in-frame clones and drops some. Among about 400,000 clones, approximately 87% were seen once, and the ten largest hold roughly 9.4%. This clone is a singleton in its sample. At one end the junction does not follow the germline gene, possibly because of a read error. The CDR3 spans 15 residues. Germline V gene lookup returns CDR1 LGHDT and CDR2 YNNKEL (reference sequence). The chain carries TRBV3-1 (or the pseudogene TRBV3-2) and TRBJ1-6; D perhaps matches TRBD1 (5 bases). The TCR was taken from a woman between 45 and 65 years old who had recovered from COVID-19. The specimen sequenced was PBMCs or T cells enriched from blood (not recorded which). The CDR3 sequence: CASSQGPLYNSPFHF. CDR3 in DNA: TGTGCCAGCAGCCAGGGGCCCCTCTATAATTCACCCTTCCACTTT.